The rows below give T cell receptor beta chains drawn from one sample of a study of blood T cell repertoires in COVID-19. Clones were read by immunoSEQ multiplex PCR, and TCRdb kept only the in-frame ones, dropping some. This table holds approximately 390,000 clones, nearly 90% found once. The sequenced material came from peripheral blood. The receptors were gathered from a young man with active or convalescent COVID-19. Both conserved end residues are part of each CDR3. Fields, in order: D gene, J gene, clone size, V gene, CDR3 protein, CDR3 DNA. D genes are given only for firm matches. Not every row has a clone size; where given, it reads once, few, many or a size class.

D: .; J: TRBJ2-5; size: .; V: TRBV19; CDR3: CASSMEGAGETQYF; DNA: TGTGCCAGTAGTATGGAGGGGGCCGGCGAGACCCAGTACTTC
D: .; J: TRBJ1-1; size: .; V: TRBV27; CDR3: CASSLGRLGTEAFF; DNA: TGTGCCAGCAGTCTGGGGAGGCTGGGCACTGAAGCTTTCTTT
D: TRBD2; J: TRBJ2-1; size: .; V: TRBV7-2; CDR3: CASSWDYRYNEQFF; DNA: TGTGCCAGCAGCTGGGACTACCGCTACAATGAGCAGTTCTTC
D: .; J: TRBJ2-5; size: .; V: TRBV7-2; CDR3: CASSLSRGGETQYF; DNA: TGTGCCAGCAGCTTGAGCAGGGGCGGGGAGACCCAGTACTTC
D: TRBD1; J: TRBJ2-7; size: .; V: TRBV10-3; CDR3: CAISAGTGTYEQYF; DNA: TGTGCCATCAGTGCCGGGACAGGGACGTACGAGCAGTACTTC
D: .; J: TRBJ2-5; size: once; V: TRBV7-2; CDR3: CASCYWVTDRIQETQYF; DNA: TGTGCCAGCTGCTATTGGGTGACAGATAGAATCCAAGAGACCCAGTACTTC
D: .; J: TRBJ1-2; size: .; V: TRBV28; CDR3: CASSSLGRIYGYTF; DNA: TGTGCCAGCAGTTCCCTAGGTAGGATCTATGGCTACACCTTC
D: TRBD2; J: TRBJ2-1; size: .; V: TRBV19; CDR3: CASSSGSPLMYNEQFF; DNA: TGTGCCAGTTCTAGCGGGAGCCCGCTCATGTACAATGAGCAGTTCTTC
D: .; J: TRBJ2-1; size: .; V: TRBV27; CDR3: CASSFPGNEQFF; DNA: TGTGCCAGCAGTTTTCCCGGCAATGAGCAGTTCTTC
D: .; J: TRBJ2-3; size: .; V: TRBV28; CDR3: CASSHSSGRDTQYF; DNA: TGTGCCAGCAGTCACTCGAGCGGAAGGGATACGCAGTATTTT
D: TRBD2; J: TRBJ2-1; size: .; V: TRBV9; CDR3: CASSPRLAGEVNEQFF; DNA: TGTGCCAGCAGCCCGAGACTAGCGGGAGAGGTCAATGAGCAGTTCTTC
D: .; J: TRBJ1-5; size: .; V: TRBV27; CDR3: CASSLNGGGQPQHF; DNA: TGTGCCAGCAGTTTAAACGGGGGGGGTCAGCCCCAGCATTTT
D: .; J: TRBJ1-5; size: .; V: TRBV19; CDR3: CASSIWTDSNQPQHF; DNA: TGTGCCAGTAGTATATGGACAGACAGCAATCAGCCCCAGCATTTT
D: TRBD2; J: TRBJ2-1; size: few; V: TRBV18; CDR3: CASQGTSGRAVRDEQFF; DNA: TGTGCCAGCCAAGGTACTAGCGGGAGGGCCGTCCGCGATGAGCAGTTCTTC
D: TRBD1; J: TRBJ1-1; size: few; V: TRBV28; CDR3: CASSLLTGGTEAFF; DNA: TGTGCCAGCAGTTTGTTAACAGGGGGCACTGAAGCTTTCTTT
D: TRBD2; J: TRBJ2-3; size: .; V: TRBV18; CDR3: CASSPPGLAGVDTQYF; DNA: TGTGCCAGCTCACCACCGGGACTAGCGGGAGTAGATACGCAGTATTTT
D: .; J: TRBJ2-7; size: .; V: TRBV18; CDR3: CASSPQYRQVRSYEQYF; DNA: TGTGCCAGCTCACCTCAATACAGACAGGTCAGGTCCTACGAGCAGTACTTC
D: .; J: TRBJ2-2; size: once; V: TRBV7-2; CDR3: CASSTRARQNTGELFF; DNA: TGTGCCAGCAGTACTAGGGCACGGCAAAACACCGGGGAGCTGTTTTTT
D: TRBD1; J: TRBJ1-2; size: .; V: TRBV18; CDR3: CASSPTGDHGYTF; DNA: TGTGCCAGCTCCCCGACAGGGGATCATGGCTACACCTTC
D: .; J: TRBJ1-2; size: .; V: TRBV4-3; CDR3: CASSRDRSSYGYTF; DNA: TGCGCCAGCAGCCGAGACAGGTCGTCCTATGGCTACACCTTC
D: .; J: TRBJ1-3; size: .; V: TRBV19; CDR3: CASSAITRTASGNTIYF; DNA: TGTGCCAGTAGTGCCATAACGAGGACAGCCTCTGGAAACACCATATATTTT
D: TRBD1; J: TRBJ2-2; size: .; V: TRBV7-2; CDR3: CASSSGQGQGELFF; DNA: TGTGCCAGCAGCTCTGGACAGGGCCAAGGGGAGCTGTTTTTT
D: .; J: TRBJ1-6; size: .; V: TRBV27; CDR3: CASSLAKTGNSPLHF; DNA: TGTGCCAGCAGTCTCGCAAAGACGGGAAATTCACCCCTCCACTTT
D: .; J: TRBJ1-1; size: few; V: TRBV6-5; CDR3: CASSYVAGPNTEAFF; DNA: TGTGCCAGCAGTTACGTTGCAGGGCCTAACACTGAAGCTTTCTTT
D: TRBD2; J: TRBJ2-3; size: once; V: TRBV11-2; CDR3: CASSLEWLAGLADTQYF; DNA: TGTGCCAGCAGCTTAGAATGGCTAGCGGGGCTCGCAGATACGCAGTATTTT
D: TRBD2; J: TRBJ2-5; size: .; V: TRBV2; CDR3: CASSATRQGPWPPGLAKETQYF; DNA: TGTGCCAGCAGTGCCACCCGTCAGGGCCCATGGCCCCCGGGACTAGCGAAAGAGACCCAGTACTTC
D: .; J: TRBJ2-5; size: .; V: TRBV7-3; CDR3: CASSLRGGGGIQETQYF; DNA: TGTGCCAGCAGCTTACGGGGCGGAGGGGGCATCCAAGAGACCCAGTACTTC
D: .; J: TRBJ2-5; size: once; V: TRBV18; CDR3: CASSPILAYETQYF; DNA: TGTGCCAGCTCACCAATACTAGCTTACGAGACCCAGTACTTC
D: .; J: TRBJ2-2; size: .; V: TRBV7-3; CDR3: CASSLSEGGGHRELFF; DNA: TGTGCCAGCAGCTTATCCGAAGGCGGTGGTCACCGGGAGCTGTTTTTT